This TCR beta chain was captured in a study of control samples from healthy donors and cancer patients. The V end lost 0 bases, the J end lost 4 bases, and 7 bases lay between the germline ends. In germline, CDR1 is MGHRA, CDR2 YSYEKL. The CDR3 sequence is 14 residues long. The assay was immunoSEQ multiplex PCR, and TCRdb's table has in-frame clones only and misses some. The sample lists over 150,000 clones; under 95% were seen once. The chain combines TRBV4-1 with TRBJ1-5, with D possibly being TRBD1 (6 bases). The sequence was collected from a woman under 30 in good health. Sequences were obtained from blood. In DNA, the CDR3 is TGCGCCAGCAGCCAAGAGAGGGGGAATCAGCCCCAGCATTTT. This sequence encodes CASSQERGNQPQHF.